These 19 T cell receptor beta chains share one sample of origin, sequenced in a study of T-cell reconstitution after alpha-beta-depleted transplantation in children. Unique molecular identifiers were used to barcode this TCRbeta library. TCRdb reprocessed the PCR reads via MiXCR and lists one record per CDR3 protein. This table has under 450,000 distinct CDR3 sequences, around 15% appearing once. Sequencing used PBMCs, mostly from graft donor cells, obtained 360 days after TCRalphabeta/CD19-depleted stem cell transplant. These receptors were taken from a boy less than two years old who had a stem cell transplant for Wiskott-Aldrich syndrome, so the T cells may come from the graft donor.

This clonotype occurred a few times. The chain recombines TRBV10-3 with TRBJ2-7, with a tentative D call TRBD1 (6 bases). V lost 3 bases and J lost 0, with 9 bases in between. The CDR3 is 14 amino acids. Germline V lookup: CDR1 ENHRY, CDR2 SYGVKD. CDR3 nucleotide sequence: TGTGCCATCAGTGAAAACAGGGCCTCCTACGAGCAGTACTTC. Translating it yields CAISENRASYEQYF.

A note on this clonotype: A much larger clone sits a single nucleotide away, making a read error possible. V usage is TRBV3-1 and J usage is TRBJ2-6, with no clear D. The CDR3 sequence is 18 residues long. Germline values: CDR1 LGHDT, CDR2 YNNKEL (reference sequence). V was shortened by 0 bases and J by 0 bases, with 12 bases between the two germline ends. CDR3 residues: CASSQEIKVCSGANVLTF. CDR3 sequence (DNA): TGTGCCAGCAGCCAAGAGATCAAGGTTTGCTCTGGGGCCAACGTCCTGACTTTC.

This clonotype turned up a few times. V gene TRBV7-9 combines with J gene TRBJ2-1; D is unclear. V dropped 5 bases and J dropped 6 bases, with 14 bases sitting between them. The CDR3 spans 14 residues. Germline CDR1 reads SEHNR; CDR2 reads FQNEAQ (reference sequence). CDR3 region: CASSQVPLTNEQFF. CDR3 nucleotide sequence: TGTGCCAGCAGCCAGGTCCCCCTTACCAATGAGCAGTTCTTC.

The chain joins TRBV24-1 to TRBJ1-1; possibly TRBD1 for D (5 bases). The CDR3 runs to 13 residues. V was pared by 7 bases and J by 1 base, with 9 bases between. The germline CDR1 and CDR2 sequences are KGHDR and SFDVKD. The CDR3 region is CATRGRKNTEAFF. CDR3 bases: TGTGCCACCAGGGGACGTAAGAACACTGAAGCTTTCTTT.

This clonotype was observed a handful of times. The chain is built from TRBV5-4 and TRBJ2-3; D remains unclear. CDR1 is SGHNT and CDR2 is YYREEE in the germline V gene (reference sequence). The CDR3 is 19 amino acids. V lost 0 bases and J lost 0, with 20 bases in between. The CDR3 nucleotides read TGTGCCAGCAGCTTGGCCCTATGGACCTCTTTCACTAGCACAGATACGCAGTATTTT. Protein: CASSLALWTSFTSTDTQYF.

In its sample, this clonotype was seen a few times. CDR3 amino acids: CASSFVYQGINEQFF. CDR3 bases: TGTGCCAGCAGCTTCGTCTATCAGGGGATCAATGAGCAGTTCTTC. The gene calls are TRBV5-6 and TRBJ2-1; the D gene is possibly TRBD1 (6 bases). The CDR3 is 15 residues long. Germline V CDR1 and CDR2: SGHDT, YYEEEE. The V end lost 2 bases, the J end lost 6 bases, and 15 bases lay between the germline ends.

The CDR3 DNA sequence: TGTGCCAGCAGTATCCGATTGTACGAGCAGTACTTC. Translated, it gives CASSIRLYEQYF. The chain recombines TRBV28 with TRBJ2-7; D gene unclear. From germline, CDR1 is MDHEN and CDR2 SYDVKM. The CDR3 sequence is 12 residues long. Deletions cut 5 bases from V and 4 bases from J, with 9 bases between. Full variable domain (outside the CDR3, taken from reference TRBV28 and TRBJ2-7): DVKVTQSSRYLVKRTGEKVFLECVQDMDHENMFWYRQDPGLGLRLIYFSYDVKMKEKGDIPEGYSVSREKKERFSLILESASTNQTSMYLCASSIRLYEQYFGPGTRLTVT.

This chain uses TRBV9 with TRBJ2-7; 9 bases are shared with TRBD2. The CDR3 is 13 amino acids. Germline V gives CDR1 SGDLS, CDR2 YYNGEE. V lost 3 bases, J lost 5 bases, and 3 bases stayed unmatched. CDR3 DNA sequence: TGTGCCAGCAGCGCGGGACTAGCTAACGAGCAGTACTTC. Its translation is CASSAGLANEQYF.

This clonotype came up a few times. The chain employs TRBV20-1 and TRBJ2-3; D not certain. This CDR3 is built from 12 residues. The V end lost 5 bases, the J end lost 2 bases, and 8 bases lay between the germline ends. Germline V CDR1 and CDR2: DFQATT, SNEGSKA (reference sequence). The CDR3 is CSAAAATDTQYF. DNA for the CDR3: TGCAGTGCTGCAGCCGCCACAGATACGCAGTATTTT.

The genes are TRBV20-1 and TRBJ2-7; perhaps D is TRBD1 or TRBD2 (5 bases each). The V end lost 3 bases, the J end lost 2 bases, and 8 bases lay between the germline ends. Germline V gene sequence: CDR1 DFQATT, CDR2 SNEGSKA (reference sequence). CDR3 length: 12 residues. In DNA form, the CDR3 reads TGCAGTGCTAGTGAGGGGCCCTACGAGCAGTACTTC. Translation: CSASEGPYEQYF.

The chain couples TRBV25-1 to TRBJ2-7, with TRBD1 as a possible D gene (5 bases). The germline V gene has CDR1 MGHDK and CDR2 SYGVNS. CDR3 size: 15 residues. With 1 base removed from V and 4 bases from J, the gap between germline ends came to 14 bases. CDR3 sequence: CASSELGVLGYEQYF. CDR3 bases: TGTGCCAGCAGTGAATTAGGGGTCCTCGGGTACGAGCAGTACTTC.

This clonotype was counted at least ten times. This chain joins TRBV6-1 and TRBJ2-1; 10 positions match TRBD2. The germline V gene has CDR1 MNHNS and CDR2 SASEGT. The length of the CDR3 is 15 residues. V shed 6 bases, J shed 7 bases, and the junction held 9 bases outside the gene matches. This CDR3 reads CASSLLAGVGNEQFF. In DNA, the CDR3 is TGTGCCAGCAGCCTCCTAGCGGGAGTAGGGAATGAGCAGTTCTTC.

This clonotype was counted a few times. The CDR3 protein is CSARLGQGRYEQYF. As DNA, the CDR3 is TGCAGTGCTAGGCTGGGACAGGGGAGGTACGAGCAGTACTTC. The gene calls are TRBV20-1 and TRBJ2-7; 10 nucleotides line up with TRBD1. The germline gives CDR1 DFQATT, CDR2 SNEGSKA (reference sequence). Trimming cost V 3 bases and J 4 bases; bases outside gene matches: 6. CDR3 size: 14 residues.

This clonotype is a singleton in its sample. V and J are TRBV7-9 and TRBJ2-1; either TRBD1 or TRBD2 may fit D (7 bases each). Germline CDR1 SEHNR, CDR2 FQNEAQ (reference sequence). With 2 bases removed from V and 11 bases from J, the gap between germline ends came to 16 bases. The length of the CDR3 is 14 residues. CDR3 nucleotide sequence: TGTGCCAGCAGCTTAACGAAGACAGGGACTAAGCAGTTCTTC. Translation gives CASSLTKTGTKQFF.

This clonotype was counted only a few times. The chain joins TRBV5-5 to TRBJ2-7; D is perhaps TRBD1 (5 bases). The CDR3 contains 13 residues. Germline-derived CDR1 and CDR2 are SGHKS and YYEKEE (reference sequence). The V and J ends lost 5 bases and 6 bases respectively, with 15 bases between them. The CDR3 protein is CASSQGLLGEQYF. The CDR3 region has the DNA TGTGCCAGCAGTCAGGGCCTACTGGGCGAGCAGTACTTC.

CDR3 loop: CASRDRARYEQYF. Written as DNA, the CDR3 is TGTGCCAGCAGGGACAGGGCCCGCTACGAGCAGTACTTC. This chain connects TRBV6-1 to TRBJ2-7; 8 bases match TRBD1. The CDR3 has 13 amino acids. Germline CDR1 reads MNHNS; CDR2 reads SASEGT. The V gene end was trimmed by 6 bases and the J gene end by 3 bases; junction bases not matched to a gene: 4.

This clonotype was counted only a few times. The chain couples TRBV4-1 to TRBJ2-6; D gene unclear. V lost 3 bases and J lost 3, with 6 bases in between. Germline values: CDR1 MGHRA, CDR2 YSYEKL. This CDR3 has 14 amino acids. The CDR3 DNA reads TGCGCCAGCAGCCAGCACTTTGGGGCCAACGTCCTGACTTTC. Its protein is CASSQHFGANVLTF.

The rearrangement uses TRBV15 and TRBJ1-1; D remains unclear. CDR1 LNHNV and CDR2 YYDKDF come from the germline V gene (reference sequence). The CDR3 loop spans 13 amino acids. Trimming removed 3 bases from V and 0 bases from J, with 5 bases in between. The CDR3 loop is CATSRELNTEAFF. The CDR3 bases are TGTGCCACCAGCAGGGAATTGAACACTGAAGCTTTCTTT.

A few counts support this clonotype. The rearrangement links TRBV20-1 to TRBJ2-7; weak D call: TRBD2 (5 bases). The germline gives CDR1 DFQATT, CDR2 SNEGSKA (reference sequence). There are 14 residues in the CDR3. Trimming removed 0 bases from V and 3 bases from J, with 12 bases in between. As DNA, the CDR3 is TGCAGTGCTAGAGATGGGAGTTCCATCTACGAGCAGTACTTC. Translation gives CSARDGSSIYEQYF.